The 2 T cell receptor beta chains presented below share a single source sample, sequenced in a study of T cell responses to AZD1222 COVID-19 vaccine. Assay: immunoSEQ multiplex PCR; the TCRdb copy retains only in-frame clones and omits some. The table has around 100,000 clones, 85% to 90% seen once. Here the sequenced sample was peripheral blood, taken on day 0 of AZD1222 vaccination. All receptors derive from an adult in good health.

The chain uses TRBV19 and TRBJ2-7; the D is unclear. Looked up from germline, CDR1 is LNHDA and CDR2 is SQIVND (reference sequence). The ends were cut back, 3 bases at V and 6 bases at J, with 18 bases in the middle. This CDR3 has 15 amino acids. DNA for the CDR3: TGTGCCAGTAGTATGAAAAAAGGCCTACCTCCCGAGCAGTACTTC. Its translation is CASSMKKGLPPEQYF. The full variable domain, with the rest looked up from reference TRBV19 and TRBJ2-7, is DGGITQSPKYLFRKEGQNVTLSCEQNLNHDAMYWYRQDPGQGLRLIYYSQIVNDFQKGDIAEGYSVSREKKESFPLTVTSAQKNPTAFYLCASSMKKGLPPEQYFGPGTRLTVT.

CDR3 residues: CASSPQGTNTEAFF. The DNA of the CDR3 is TGTGCCAGCAGCCCCCAGGGCACCAACACTGAAGCTTTCTTT. V usage is TRBV7-9 and J usage is TRBJ1-1; possibly TRBD1 for D (5 bases). With 5 bases removed from V and 2 bases from J, the gap between germline ends came to 12 bases. Germline V gene sequence: CDR1 SEHNR, CDR2 FQNEAQ (reference sequence). The CDR3 loop spans 14 amino acids. The full variable domain, rest sourced from reference TRBV7-9 and TRBJ1-1, is DTGVSQNPRHKITKRGQNVTFRCDPISEHNRLYWYRQTLGQGPEFLTYFQNEAQLEKSRLLSDRFSAERPKGSFSTLEIQRTEQGDSAMYLCASSPQGTNTEAFFGQGTRLTVV.